A selection of T cell receptor beta chains follows, all from one sample in a study of OX40 agonist ivuxolimab in advanced cancers. Sequenced by immunoSEQ multiplex PCR; TCRdb stores in-frame clones only, minus some. The sample consists of 100,000 or so clones, approximately 80% of them appearing once. The sample was CD4+ or CD8+ T cells sorted from blood, taken in a trial of the OX40 agonist ivuxolimab. The receptors derive from an adult with an advanced solid tumor such as melanoma, head and neck, liver or kidney cancer. CDR3s include the opening cysteine and the closing phenylalanine or tryptophan. The order of the fields is J gene, clone size, V gene, CDR3 protein. For some rows the clone size is stated as once, few or many, or as a class when expanded; others skip it.

TRBJ2-2,-,TRBV7-9,CASSLEGNTGELFF
TRBJ2-2,-,TRBV6-1,CATNINTGELFF
TRBJ1-3,-,TRBV5-1,CASSLDSGNTIYF
TRBJ1-5,-,TRBV9,CASSPRGLGQPQHF
TRBJ1-1,once,TRBV7-6,CASSIQGRAFF
TRBJ1-1,once,TRBV27,CASSYSLNTEAFF
TRBJ2-3,-,TRBV7-2,CASSSPEGGTDTQYF
TRBJ2-3,-,TRBV11-2,CASSSSGISTDTQYF
TRBJ1-2,-,TRBV4-2,CASSQGRQSNYGYTF
TRBJ2-4,-,TRBV2,CASSAGSIAKNIQYF